The text below deals with one TCR beta chain. The data derive from a study of T cell changes during pregnancy in multiple sclerosis. Data came from immunoSEQ multiplex PCR; TCRdb stores just in-frame clones and leaves some out. The sample consists of tens of thousands of clones, approximately 94% of them appearing once. The CDR3 has 15 residues. Germline CDR1 reads SEHNR; CDR2 reads FQNEAQ (reference sequence). The V segment lost 4 bases and the J segment 6 bases; nucleotides outside the gene matches: 7. The receptor's source is a female donor with multiple sclerosis, enrolled in a pregnancy study. The chain has TRBV7-9 and TRBJ2-1; 9 nucleotides line up with TRBD1. Material: CD8+ T cells from peripheral blood mononuclear cells, obtained in the first trimester of pregnancy. In DNA, the CDR3 is TGTGCCAGCAGCTCAGGGGACAGGGCTGGCAATGAGCAGTTCTTC. Translated, it gives CASSSGDRAGNEQFF.